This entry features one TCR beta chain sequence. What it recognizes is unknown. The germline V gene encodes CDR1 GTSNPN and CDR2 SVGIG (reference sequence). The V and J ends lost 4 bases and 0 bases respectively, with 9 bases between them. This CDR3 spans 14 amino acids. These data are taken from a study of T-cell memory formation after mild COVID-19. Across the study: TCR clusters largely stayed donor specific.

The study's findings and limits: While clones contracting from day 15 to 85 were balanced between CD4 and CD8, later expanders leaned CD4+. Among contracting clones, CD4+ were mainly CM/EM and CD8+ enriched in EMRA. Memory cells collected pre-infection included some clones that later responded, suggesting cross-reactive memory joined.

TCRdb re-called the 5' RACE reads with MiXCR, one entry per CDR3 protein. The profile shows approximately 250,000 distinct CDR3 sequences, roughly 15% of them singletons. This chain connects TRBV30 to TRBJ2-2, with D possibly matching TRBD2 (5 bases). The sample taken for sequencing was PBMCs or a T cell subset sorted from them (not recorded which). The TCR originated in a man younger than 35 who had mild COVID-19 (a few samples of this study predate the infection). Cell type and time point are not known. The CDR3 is CAWKRSSNTGELFF. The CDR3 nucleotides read TGTGCCTGGAAGCGGAGTTCGAACACCGGGGAGCTGTTTTTT.